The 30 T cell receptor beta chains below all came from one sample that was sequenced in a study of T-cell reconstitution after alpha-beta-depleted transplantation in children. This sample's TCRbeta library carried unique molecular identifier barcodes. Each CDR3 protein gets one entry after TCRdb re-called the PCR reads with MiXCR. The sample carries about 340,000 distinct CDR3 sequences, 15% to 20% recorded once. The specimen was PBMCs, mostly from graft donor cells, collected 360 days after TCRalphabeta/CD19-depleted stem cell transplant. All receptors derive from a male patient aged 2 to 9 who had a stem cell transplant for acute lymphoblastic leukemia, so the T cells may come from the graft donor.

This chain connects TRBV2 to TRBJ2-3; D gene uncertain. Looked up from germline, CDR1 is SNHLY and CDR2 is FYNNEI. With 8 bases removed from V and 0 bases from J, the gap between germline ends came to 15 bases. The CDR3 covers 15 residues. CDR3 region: CASSWWASSTDTQYF. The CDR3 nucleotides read TGTGCCAGCTCGTGGTGGGCATCTAGCACAGATACGCAGTATTTT.

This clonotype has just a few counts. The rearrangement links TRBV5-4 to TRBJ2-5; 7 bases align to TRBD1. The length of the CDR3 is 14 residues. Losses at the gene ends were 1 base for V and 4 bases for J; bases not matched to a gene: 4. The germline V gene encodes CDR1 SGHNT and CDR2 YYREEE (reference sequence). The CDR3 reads CASSLYHRGETQYF. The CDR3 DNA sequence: TGTGCCAGCAGCTTGTATCACAGGGGAGAGACCCAGTACTTC.

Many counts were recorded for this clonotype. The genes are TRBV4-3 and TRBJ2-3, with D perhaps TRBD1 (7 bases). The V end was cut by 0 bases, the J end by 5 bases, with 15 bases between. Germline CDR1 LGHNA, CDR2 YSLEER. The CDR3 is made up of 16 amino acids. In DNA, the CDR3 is TGCGCCAGCAGCCAAGAGACAGGGCTGGGGGGAGATACGCAGTATTTT. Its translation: CASSQETGLGGDTQYF.

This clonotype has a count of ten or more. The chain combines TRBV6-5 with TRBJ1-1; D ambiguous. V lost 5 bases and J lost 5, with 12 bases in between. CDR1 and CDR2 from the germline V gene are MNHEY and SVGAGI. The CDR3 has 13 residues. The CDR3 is CASSPLRETEAFF. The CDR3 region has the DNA TGTGCCAGCAGTCCTCTAAGGGAAACTGAAGCTTTCTTT.

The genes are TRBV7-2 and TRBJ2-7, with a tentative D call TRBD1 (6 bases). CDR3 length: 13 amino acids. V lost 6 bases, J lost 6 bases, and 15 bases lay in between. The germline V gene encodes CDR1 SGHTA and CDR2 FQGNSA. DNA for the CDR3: TGTGCCAGCAGGTTCACAGGGTCCGGCGAGCAGTACTTC. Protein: CASRFTGSGEQYF.

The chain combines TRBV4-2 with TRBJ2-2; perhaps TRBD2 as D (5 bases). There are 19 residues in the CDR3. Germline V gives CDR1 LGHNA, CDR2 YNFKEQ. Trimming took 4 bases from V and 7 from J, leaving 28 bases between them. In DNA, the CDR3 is TGTGCCAGCAGCCTAGCGCTCCACCCTTCCAATACCGCACACGGGGAGCTGTTTTTT. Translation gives CASSLALHPSNTAHGELFF.

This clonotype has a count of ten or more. The CDR3 nucleotides read TGTGCCAGCAGCCAAGATTGGGCGTCCTACGAGCAGTACTTC. The encoded protein is CASSQDWASYEQYF. This rearrangement joins TRBV3-1 to TRBJ2-7; D call uncertain. The germline V gene has CDR1 LGHDT and CDR2 YNNKEL (reference sequence). The V and J ends lost 0 bases and 1 base respectively, with 7 bases between them. The CDR3 spans 14 residues.

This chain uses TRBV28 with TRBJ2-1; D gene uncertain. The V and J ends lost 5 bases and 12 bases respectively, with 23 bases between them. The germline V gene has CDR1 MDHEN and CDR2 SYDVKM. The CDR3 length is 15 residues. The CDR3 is CASSPSTFLTHGQFF. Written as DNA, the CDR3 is TGTGCCAGCAGTCCATCAACCTTCTTGACCCATGGGCAGTTCTTC.

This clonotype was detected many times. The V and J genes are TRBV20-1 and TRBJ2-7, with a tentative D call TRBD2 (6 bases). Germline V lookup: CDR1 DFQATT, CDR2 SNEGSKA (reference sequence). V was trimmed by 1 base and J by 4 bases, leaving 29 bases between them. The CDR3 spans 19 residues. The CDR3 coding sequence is TGCAGTGCTAGAGGGGCCCCGGGACTGAAACCACAAGGGAATTACGAGCAGTACTTC. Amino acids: CSARGAPGLKPQGNYEQYF.

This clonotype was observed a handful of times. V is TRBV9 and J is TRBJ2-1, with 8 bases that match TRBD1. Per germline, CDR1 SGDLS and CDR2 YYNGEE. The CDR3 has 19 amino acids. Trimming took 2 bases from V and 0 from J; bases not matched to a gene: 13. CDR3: CASSVSRTGLASSYNEQFF. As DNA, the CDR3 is TGTGCCAGCAGCGTCTCGAGGACAGGGCTGGCGAGCTCCTACAATGAGCAGTTCTTC.

Written as DNA, the CDR3 is TGTGCCATCAGTGAGTCGAAGCGGGAAAGTCACGAGCAGTACTTC. Amino acids: CAISESKRESHEQYF. J is TRBJ2-7 and V is TRBV10-3; TRBD2 matches at 7 bases. V trimming: 0 bases; J trimming: 5 bases; junction bases outside the gene matches: 7. The CDR3 contains 15 residues. The V gene's germline CDR1 is ENHRY and CDR2 SYGVKD.

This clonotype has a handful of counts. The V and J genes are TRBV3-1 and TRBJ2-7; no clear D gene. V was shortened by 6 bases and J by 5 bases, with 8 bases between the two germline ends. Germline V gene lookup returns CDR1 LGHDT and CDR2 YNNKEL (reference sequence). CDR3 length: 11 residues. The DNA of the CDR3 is TGTGCCAGCAGTTTGTTGAACGAGCAGTACTTC. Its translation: CASSLLNEQYF.

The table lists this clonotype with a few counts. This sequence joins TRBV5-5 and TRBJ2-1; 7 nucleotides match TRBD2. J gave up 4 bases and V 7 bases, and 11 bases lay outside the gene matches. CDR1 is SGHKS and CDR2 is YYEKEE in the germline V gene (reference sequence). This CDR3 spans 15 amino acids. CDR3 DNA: TGTGCCAGCGGTGCGGGAGACTCGGGGTACAATGAGCAGTTCTTC. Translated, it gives CASGAGDSGYNEQFF. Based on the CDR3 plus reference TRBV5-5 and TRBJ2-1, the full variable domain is DAGVTQSPTHLIKTRGQQVTLRCSPISGHKSVSWYQQVLGQGPQFIFQYYEKEERGRGNFPDRFSARQFPNYSSELNVNALLLGDSALYLCASGAGDSGYNEQFFGPGTRLTVL.

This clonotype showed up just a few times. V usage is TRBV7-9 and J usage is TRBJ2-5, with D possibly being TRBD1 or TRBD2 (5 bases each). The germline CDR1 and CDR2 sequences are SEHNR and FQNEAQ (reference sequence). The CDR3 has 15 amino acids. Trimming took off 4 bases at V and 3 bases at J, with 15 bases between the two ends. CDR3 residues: CASSSMGRAEETQYF. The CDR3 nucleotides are TGTGCCAGCAGCTCCATGGGACGGGCCGAAGAGACCCAGTACTTC. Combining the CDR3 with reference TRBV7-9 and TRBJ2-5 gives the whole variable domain DTGVSQNPRHKITKRGQNVTFRCDPISEHNRLYWYRQTLGQGPEFLTYFQNEAQLEKSRLLSDRFSAERPKGSFSTLEIQRTEQGDSAMYLCASSSMGRAEETQYFGPGTRLLVL.

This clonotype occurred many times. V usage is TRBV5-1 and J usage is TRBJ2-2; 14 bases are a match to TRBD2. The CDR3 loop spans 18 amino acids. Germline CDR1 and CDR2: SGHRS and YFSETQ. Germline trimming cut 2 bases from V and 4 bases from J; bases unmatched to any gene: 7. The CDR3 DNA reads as TGCGCCAGCAGCTTTGGACTAGCGGGAGGATCGATCACCGGGGAGCTGTTTTTT. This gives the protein CASSFGLAGGSITGELFF.

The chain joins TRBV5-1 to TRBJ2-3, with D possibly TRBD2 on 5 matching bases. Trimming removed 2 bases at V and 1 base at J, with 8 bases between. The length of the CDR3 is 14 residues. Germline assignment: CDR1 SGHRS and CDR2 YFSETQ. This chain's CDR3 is CASSFGVGTDTQYF. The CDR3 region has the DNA TGCGCCAGCAGCTTCGGGGTGGGCACAGATACGCAGTATTTT.

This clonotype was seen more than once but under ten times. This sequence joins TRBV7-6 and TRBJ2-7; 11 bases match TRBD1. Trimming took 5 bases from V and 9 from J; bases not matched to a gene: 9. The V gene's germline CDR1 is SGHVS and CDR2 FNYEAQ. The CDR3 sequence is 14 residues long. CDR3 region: CASSQDRGPLPQYF. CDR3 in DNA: TGTGCCAGCAGCCAGGACAGGGGGCCACTACCGCAGTACTTC.

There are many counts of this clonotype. The CDR3 DNA sequence: TGCGCCAGCAGCCAAGTTGAGACTAGCGGGGGATACACAGATACGCAGTATTTT. Translation: CASSQVETSGGYTDTQYF. This sequence joins TRBV4-1 and TRBJ2-3; 12 nucleotides line up with TRBD2. The CDR3 runs 18 residues. Germline lookup yields CDR1 MGHRA and CDR2 YSYEKL. J was trimmed by 2 bases and V by 1 base; bases with no gene match: 7.

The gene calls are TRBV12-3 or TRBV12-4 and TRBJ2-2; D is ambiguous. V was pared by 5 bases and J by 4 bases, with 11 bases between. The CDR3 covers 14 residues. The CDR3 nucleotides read TGTGCCAGCAGTCCAGCCCCAGGCACCGGGGAGCTGTTTTTT. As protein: CASSPAPGTGELFF.

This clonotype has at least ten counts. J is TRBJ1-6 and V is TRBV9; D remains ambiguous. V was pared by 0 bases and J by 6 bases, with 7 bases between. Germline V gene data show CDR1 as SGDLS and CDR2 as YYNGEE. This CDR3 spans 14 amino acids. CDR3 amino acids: CASSVGPINSPLHF. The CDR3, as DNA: TGTGCCAGCAGCGTAGGGCCTATTAATTCACCCCTCCACTTT.

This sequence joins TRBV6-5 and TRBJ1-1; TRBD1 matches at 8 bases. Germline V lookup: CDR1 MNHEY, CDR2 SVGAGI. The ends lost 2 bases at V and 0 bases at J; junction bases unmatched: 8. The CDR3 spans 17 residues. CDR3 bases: TGTGCCAGCAGTTACGCGCAGGGGGCAGGGCTGAACACTGAAGCTTTCTTT. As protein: CASSYAQGAGLNTEAFF.

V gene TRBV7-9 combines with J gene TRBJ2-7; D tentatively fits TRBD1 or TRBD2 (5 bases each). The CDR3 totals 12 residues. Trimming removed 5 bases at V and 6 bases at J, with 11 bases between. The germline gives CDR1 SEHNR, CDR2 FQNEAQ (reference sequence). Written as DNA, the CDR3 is TGTGCCAGCAGCCAGGGACGCCTCGAGCAGTACTTC. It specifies CASSQGRLEQYF.

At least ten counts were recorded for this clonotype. The CDR3 is CSVGGGKNTGELFF. As DNA, the CDR3 is TGCAGCGTTGGGGGTGGGAAGAACACCGGGGAGCTGTTTTTT. V gene TRBV29-1 combines with J gene TRBJ2-2; D is uncertain. In germline, CDR1 is SQVTM, CDR2 ANQGSEA. V dropped 4 bases and J dropped 1 base, with 10 bases sitting between them. The CDR3 runs to 14 residues.

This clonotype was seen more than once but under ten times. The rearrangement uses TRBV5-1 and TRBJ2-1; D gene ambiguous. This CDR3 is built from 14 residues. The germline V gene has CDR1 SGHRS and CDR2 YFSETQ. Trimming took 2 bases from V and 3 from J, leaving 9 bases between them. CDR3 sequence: CASSLHQDYNEQFF. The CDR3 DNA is TGCGCCAGCAGCTTACACCAGGACTACAATGAGCAGTTCTTC.

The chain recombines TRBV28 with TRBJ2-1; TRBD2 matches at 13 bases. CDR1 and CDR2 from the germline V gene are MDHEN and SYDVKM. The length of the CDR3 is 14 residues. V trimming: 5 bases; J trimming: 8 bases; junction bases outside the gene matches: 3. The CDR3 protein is CASSRLAGGYEQFF. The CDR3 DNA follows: TGTGCCAGCAGTCGACTAGCGGGAGGATATGAGCAGTTCTTC.

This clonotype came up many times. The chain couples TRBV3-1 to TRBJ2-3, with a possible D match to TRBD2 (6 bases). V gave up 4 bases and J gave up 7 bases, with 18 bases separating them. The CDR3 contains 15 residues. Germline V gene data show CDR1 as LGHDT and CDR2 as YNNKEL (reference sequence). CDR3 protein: CASSPRPWAGNTQYF. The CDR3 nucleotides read TGTGCCAGCAGCCCCCGTCCGTGGGCGGGGAATACGCAGTATTTT.

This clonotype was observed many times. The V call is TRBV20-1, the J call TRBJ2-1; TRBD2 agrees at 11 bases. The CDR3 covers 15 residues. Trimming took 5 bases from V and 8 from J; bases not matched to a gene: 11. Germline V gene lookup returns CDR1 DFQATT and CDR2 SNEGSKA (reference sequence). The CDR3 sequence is CSAWPGTSGGHEQFF. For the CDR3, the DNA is TGCAGTGCTTGGCCCGGAACTAGCGGGGGCCATGAGCAGTTCTTC.

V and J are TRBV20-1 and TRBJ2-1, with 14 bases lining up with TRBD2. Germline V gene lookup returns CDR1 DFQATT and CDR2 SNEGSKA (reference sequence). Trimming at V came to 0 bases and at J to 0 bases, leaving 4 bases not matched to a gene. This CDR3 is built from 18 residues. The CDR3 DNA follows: TGCAGTGCTAGAGACCCCGGGACTAGCGGGAGCTCCTACAATGAGCAGTTCTTC. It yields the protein CSARDPGTSGSSYNEQFF.

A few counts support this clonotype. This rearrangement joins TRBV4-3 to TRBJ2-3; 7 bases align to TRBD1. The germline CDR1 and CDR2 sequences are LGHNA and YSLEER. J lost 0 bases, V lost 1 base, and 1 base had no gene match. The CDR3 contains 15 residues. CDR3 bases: TGCGCCAGCAGCCAAGTGACAGGGAGCACAGATACGCAGTATTTT. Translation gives CASSQVTGSTDTQYF.

The CDR3 is CSAQSGAQYNEQFF. CDR3 in DNA: TGCAGTGCCCAGAGCGGGGCCCAATACAATGAGCAGTTCTTC. The rearrangement uses TRBV20-1 and TRBJ2-1, with 7 bases that match TRBD2. The CDR3 is made up of 14 amino acids. V lost 6 bases, J lost 4 bases, and 9 bases stayed unmatched. Germline CDR1 DFQATT, CDR2 SNEGSKA (reference sequence).